Each of the 2 T cell receptor beta chains below was sequenced from the same sample in a study of blood T cell repertoires in COVID-19. TCRdb's table, derived via immunoSEQ multiplex PCR, lists solely in-frame clones and lacks some. This table holds 150,000 to 200,000 clones, 85% to 90% found once. The sample consisted of peripheral blood. All receptors come from a woman aged 18-30 years who had recovered from COVID-19.

The chain uses TRBV2 and TRBJ2-7, with TRBD2 matching 7 bases. CDR1 SNHLY and CDR2 FYNNEI come from the germline V gene. Trimming took 4 bases from V and 5 from J; bases not matched to a gene: 5. The CDR3 extends over 13 amino acids. The CDR3 region has the DNA TGTGCCAGCAGTGGCGACGGGACTAACGAGCAGTACGTC. Translated: CASSGDGTNEQYV.

This clone has a single count. J is TRBJ2-1 and V is TRBV4-1; no clear D gene. Trimming stripped 3 bases from V and 8 bases from J, with 11 bases between. There are 13 residues in the CDR3. Per the germline V gene, CDR1 is MGHRA and CDR2 is YSYEKL. CDR3 residues: CASSQSGRDEQFF. DNA for the CDR3: TGCGCCAGCAGCCAGTCCGGTCGGGATGAGCAGTTCTTC.